This T cell receptor (beta chain) was obtained from a study of CD8+CD57+ T cells in acquired aplastic anemia. As for the study in general: Yields of DNA that came from sorted CD4+ and CD8+ cells averaged roughly 3 ug.

This CDR3 is 19 amino acids long. The trim removed 4 bases at V and 10 bases at J, leaving 18 bases unmatched. The germline V gene has CDR1 SGDLS and CDR2 YYNGEE. CDR3 and TCR beta VDJ profiling relied on a genomic DNA template. TCRdb independently ran MiXCR on the reads; one entry per CDR3 protein. This table has a few hundred thousand distinct CDR3 sequences, around 30% appearing once. CD8+CD57+ cell expansion had been shown by flow cytometry in patients chosen for sequencing. Sequenced sample: sorted CD4+, CD8+, or CD8+CD57+ T cells (not recorded which) from PBMCs. The rearrangement uses TRBV9 and TRBJ1-6, with TRBD1 matching over 12 bases. The receptor was isolated from a human donor with aplastic anemia. CDR3 nucleotide sequence: TGTGCCAGCAGCCCAAGGGAGGTGGGACAGGGGGCGTTAAGATCACCCCTCCACTTT. This codes for CASSPREVGQGALRSPLHF.